These 13 T cell receptor beta chains came from one sample sequenced in a study of human T cells and chemical hapten exposure. TCRdb redid the calling of the RACE reads with MiXCR, one entry per CDR3 protein. The repertoire holds approximately 97,000 distinct CDR3 sequences, with about 8.6% as singletons. Time point of the sample: healthy volunteer bleed at 2 weeks. The template was total RNA from unfractionated whole blood. The sample comprised whole blood. The receptors here all came from a female donor in good health. Some clones in this sample may be carry-over from other donors' samples.

This clonotype was seen a handful of times. This chain uses TRBV20-1 with TRBJ2-1; 7 bases line up with TRBD2. The CDR3 is 14 residues long. Germline loops: CDR1 DFQATT, CDR2 SNEGSKA (reference sequence). With 4 bases clipped from V and 2 bases from J, the junction kept 5 bases outside the gene matches. The CDR3 nucleotides read TGCAGTGCTAATGCGGGGAGGGCCTACAATGAGCAGTTCTTC. This gives the protein CSANAGRAYNEQFF.

This clonotype was observed a handful of times. This sequence joins TRBV19 and TRBJ1-6, with unresolved D. The length of the CDR3 is 14 residues. V lost 6 bases to trimming and J lost 8 bases, with 14 bases between them. Germline V gene lookup returns CDR1 LNHDA and CDR2 SQIVND (reference sequence). CDR3 sequence: CASSSRGQDSPLHF. The CDR3, as DNA: TGTGCCAGTAGCAGCCGGGGTCAGGATTCACCCCTCCACTTT.

This clonotype was counted many times. This sequence joins TRBV20-1 and TRBJ2-7, with 8 bases identical to TRBD1. The germline V gene has CDR1 DFQATT and CDR2 SNEGSKA (reference sequence). J was trimmed by 3 bases and V by 0 bases; bases with no gene match: 13. This CDR3 is built from 17 residues. The CDR3 spells CSARDGRDRLLNYEQYF. As DNA, the CDR3 is TGCAGTGCTAGAGATGGTCGGGACAGGTTGTTAAACTACGAGCAGTACTTC.

For the CDR3, the DNA is TGTGCCAGCAGCTTAGATACGACTTATGTGCAGTATTTT. Protein: CASSLDTTYVQYF. The gene calls are TRBV11-2 and TRBJ2-3; D is unclear. The ends were cut back, 0 bases at V and 11 bases at J, with 12 bases in the middle. Germline V CDR1 and CDR2: SGHAT, FQNNGV. The CDR3 runs to 13 residues.

The rearrangement links TRBV28 to TRBJ1-5, with 9 bases fitting TRBD1. The ends lost 4 bases at V and 6 bases at J; junction bases unmatched: 7. Per the germline V gene, CDR1 is MDHEN and CDR2 is SYDVKM. CDR3 length: 15 residues. In DNA form, the CDR3 reads TGTGCCAGCAGTTCTGGACAGGGGCAGAGTCAGCCCCAGCATTTT. It is translated as CASSSGQGQSQPQHF.

The genes are TRBV20-1 and TRBJ2-1; 8 nucleotides match TRBD2. The germline CDR1 and CDR2 sequences are DFQATT and SNEGSKA (reference sequence). The CDR3 spans 15 residues. V was clipped by 3 bases and J by 7 bases; unmatched bases: 11. The CDR3 loop is CSASPASGRDNEQFF. CDR3 DNA sequence: TGCAGTGCTAGCCCGGCCTCCGGGAGGGATAATGAGCAGTTCTTC.

This sequence joins TRBV7-2 and TRBJ1-1, with a tentative D call TRBD1 (6 bases). Germline V CDR1 and CDR2: SGHTA, FQGNSA. The CDR3 contains 15 residues. Between the trimmed V and J ends, which lost 2 bases and 1 base, there was a span of 11 bases. The CDR3 spells CASSLRGGWNTEAFF. CDR3 in DNA: TGTGCCAGCAGCTTAAGGGGGGGATGGAACACTGAAGCTTTCTTT.

This clonotype was seen at least ten times. This chain joins TRBV4-1 and TRBJ2-1; the D is unclear. The CDR3 has 20 residues. V was clipped by 0 bases and J by 0 bases, with 21 bases between them. The germline gives CDR1 MGHRA, CDR2 YSYEKL. This chain's CDR3 is CASSQDSIPWRQSSYNEQFF. The CDR3 DNA reads TGCGCCAGCAGCCAAGATTCTATCCCCTGGCGGCAGAGCTCCTACAATGAGCAGTTCTTC.

The chain couples TRBV3-1 to TRBJ2-1, with a tentative D call TRBD1 (6 bases). CDR1 and CDR2 (germline): LGHDT, YNNKEL (reference sequence). The V end was cut by 1 base, the J end by 10 bases, with 11 bases between. The CDR3 loop spans 13 amino acids. The chain's CDR3 is CASSQVTGGEQFF. The CDR3 DNA sequence: TGTGCCAGCAGCCAAGTGACAGGCGGGGAGCAGTTCTTC.

This rearrangement joins TRBV5-1 to TRBJ1-1; 11 bases align to TRBD1. Germline lookup yields CDR1 SGHRS and CDR2 YFSETQ. There are 14 residues in the CDR3. V lost 3 bases, J lost 6 bases, and 4 bases stayed unmatched. The CDR3 spells CASSSGTGGAEAFF. DNA of the CDR3: TGCGCCAGCAGCTCCGGGACAGGGGGAGCTGAAGCTTTCTTT.

This clonotype was counted between two and nine times. V and J are TRBV5-1 and TRBJ2-1, with D possibly matching TRBD2 (6 bases). This CDR3 has 14 amino acids. Germline loops: CDR1 SGHRS, CDR2 YFSETQ. V lost 1 base and J lost 5, with 10 bases in between. The CDR3 region is CASSLMEGNNEQFF. The CDR3 bases are TGCGCCAGCAGCTTGATGGAGGGAAACAATGAGCAGTTCTTC.

This clonotype appeared many times. This chain joins TRBV29-1 and TRBJ2-2; 10 positions agree with TRBD1. Germline loops: CDR1 SQVTM, CDR2 ANQGSEA. This CDR3 has 14 residues. J gave up 3 bases and V 4 bases, and 2 bases lay outside the gene matches. The CDR3 DNA reads TGCAGCGTTGGACAGGGGGCCCACACCGGGGAGCTGTTTTTT. It codes for CSVGQGAHTGELFF.

V usage is TRBV4-3 and J usage is TRBJ2-2, with D possibly TRBD2 on 5 matching bases. Germline-derived CDR1 and CDR2 are LGHNA and YSLEER. The CDR3 loop spans 15 amino acids. V shed 9 bases and J shed 7 bases, with 21 bases lying between them. CDR3 DNA sequence: TGCGCCAGTTCCGGCACAAGAGGACTCGGCGGGGAGCTGTTTTTT. Protein sequence: CASSGTRGLGGELFF.